One sample yielded the 11 T cell receptor beta chains listed below, sequenced in a study of cytomegalovirus exposure and HLA in healthy donors. Primers included in the PCR were 60 Vbeta and 13 Jbeta primers. Data came from immunoSEQ multiplex PCR; TCRdb stores just in-frame clones and leaves some out. In the table there are about 140,000 clones, around 57% of which are singletons. The source material was PBMCs. The receptor source for this set is a male donor in good health and CMV-seronegative.

The chain couples TRBV5-1 to TRBJ1-5, with TRBD1 matching 8 bases. Germline CDR1 reads SGHRS; CDR2 reads YFSETQ. With 4 bases clipped from V and 5 bases from J, the junction kept 5 bases outside the gene matches. The CDR3 sequence is 14 residues long. The DNA for the CDR3 is TGCGCCAGCAGCGTGACAGGGGAAGATCAGCCCCAGCATTTT. Its protein is CASSVTGEDQPQHF.

There are a few counts of this clone. The rearrangement uses TRBV7-9 and TRBJ2-7; TRBD2 is a possible D gene (5 bases). V gave up 5 bases and J gave up 1 base, with 9 bases separating them. CDR3 length: 13 amino acids. From germline, CDR1 is SEHNR and CDR2 FQNEAQ (reference sequence). CDR3 bases: TGTGCCAGCAGCCTCGGGGAGTCCTACGAGCAGTACTTC. Its protein product is CASSLGESYEQYF.

This clone was detected a few times. The V call is TRBV30, the J call TRBJ1-6; D perhaps matches TRBD1 (5 bases). The length of the CDR3 is 13 residues. CDR1 and CDR2 from the germline V gene are GTSNPN and SVGIG (reference sequence). Trimming pared 6 bases from V and 8 bases from J, leaving 14 bases between. CDR3 sequence reads: CACRSDNDSPLHF. CDR3 sequence (DNA): TGTGCCTGCCGTTCGGACAACGATTCACCCCTCCACTTT.

This clone has just a few counts. The CDR3 protein is CASSLPSILGQYF. CDR3 bases: TGTGCCAGCAGCTTGCCTAGCATCCTGGGGCAGTACTTC. This chain links TRBV7-2 with TRBJ2-7, with D tentatively TRBD2 (5 bases). With 3 bases removed from V and 9 bases from J, the gap between germline ends came to 15 bases. The CDR3 runs to 13 residues. Germline V gives CDR1 SGHTA, CDR2 FQGNSA.

This clone was counted only a few times. The rearrangement joins TRBV5-4 to TRBJ1-5; no clear D. Germline-derived CDR1 and CDR2 are SGHNT and YYREEE (reference sequence). The CDR3 runs to 13 residues. Between the trimmed V and J ends, which lost 4 bases and 7 bases, there was a span of 12 bases. The CDR3 nucleotides read TGTGCCAGCAGCCAAGATCAGGCCCAGCCCCAGCATTTT. Translation gives CASSQDQAQPQHF. The full variable domain, completed using reference TRBV5-4 and TRBJ1-5, is ETGVTQSPTHLIKTRGQQVTLRCSSQSGHNTVSWYQQALGQGPQFIFQYYREEENGRGNFPPRFSGLQFPNYSSELNVNALELDDSALYLCASSQDQAQPQHFGDGTRLSIL.

The chain uses TRBV14 and TRBJ2-7, with TRBD1 identical over 12 bases. The V and J ends lost 4 bases and 5 bases, in that order; junction bases with no gene match: 9. Germline V gene lookup returns CDR1 SGHDN and CDR2 FVKESK. CDR3 size: 16 residues. The CDR3 bases are TGTGCCAGCAGCCGCATACCGGGACAGGGGGCTAACGAGCAGTACTTC. Translated, it gives CASSRIPGQGANEQYF.

The chain employs TRBV19 and TRBJ2-7; tentatively, D is TRBD2 (6 bases). CDR1 and CDR2 (germline): LNHDA, SQIVND (reference sequence). This CDR3 is built from 15 residues. V lost 7 bases to trimming and J lost 3 bases, with 19 bases between them. The CDR3 region has the DNA TGTGCCAGTACCCTGGATGGGCGGGGTCTCTACGAGCAGTACTTC. Protein sequence: CASTLDGRGLYEQYF.

This clone was observed a single time. The chain employs TRBV25-1 and TRBJ1-1; D is possibly TRBD1 (5 bases). The V end was cut by 3 bases, the J end by 6 bases, with 17 bases between. Germline V gene sequence: CDR1 MGHDK, CDR2 SYGVNS. The CDR3 is made up of 15 amino acids. The CDR3 DNA reads TGTGCCAGCAGTGAGACAGATCGTGTGGTGCCTGAAGCTTTCTTT. It translates to CASSETDRVVPEAFF.

The chain links TRBV4-2 to TRBJ2-7, with D possibly matching TRBD2 (7 bases). Germline loops: CDR1 LGHNA, CDR2 YNFKEQ. Trimming pared 1 base from V and 3 bases from J, leaving 25 bases between. The CDR3 is made up of 19 amino acids. Here the CDR3 DNA reads TGTGCCAGCAGCCAAGGAAATCTGAAGGGGGGGCGAATTAGCTACGAGCAGTACTTC. Translated: CASSQGNLKGGRISYEQYF.

The rearrangement links TRBV6-1 to TRBJ2-3, with 9 bases aligning to TRBD2. This CDR3 contains 14 residues. The ends lost 5 bases at V and 6 bases at J; junction bases unmatched: 6. Germline V lookup: CDR1 MNHNS, CDR2 SASEGT. CDR3 bases: TGTGCCAGCAGTCCCGGGACTAGCTTTGATACGCAGTATTTT. It yields the protein CASSPGTSFDTQYF.

This sequence joins TRBV30 and TRBJ1-6, with D possibly TRBD1 on 6 matching bases. Germline V gives CDR1 GTSNPN, CDR2 SVGIG (reference sequence). This CDR3 spans 14 amino acids. Between the trimmed V and J ends, which lost 6 bases and 4 bases, there was a span of 13 bases. CDR3 sequence (DNA): TGTGCCTGCACCACCGGACAGTATAATTCACCCCTCCACTTT. Its translation is CACTTGQYNSPLHF.